The rows below give T cell receptor beta chains drawn from one sample of a study of shared clonotypes between healthy human individuals. Generated by immunoSEQ multiplex PCR, the TCRdb table keeps only in-frame clones and is missing some. This sample yields 490,000 or so clones, of which about 80% are seen a single time; roughly 12% belongs to the top ten. The specimen was PBMCs. These receptor sequences come from a middle-aged woman in good health. Some clones in this sample may be carry-over from other donors' samples. Each CDR3 is given with its conserved first and last residue. The D gene is left open where the match is weak. Where a row states a size, it is once, few, many or the class of an expanded clone; other rows omit it.

CDR3 DNA	CDR3 protein	J gene	D gene	clone size	V gene
TGTGCCAGCAAGGGGTTCTATGGCTACACCTTC	CASKGFYGYTF	TRBJ1-2	-	-	TRBV6-1
TGTGCCAGCAGTTGGGGCGGTCTCAATGAGCAGTTCTTC	CASSWGGLNEQFF	TRBJ2-1	-	-	TRBV6-5
TGTGCCAGCAGCCTCCTCCTAGCGGGAGGGCGGCAGTACTTC	CASSLLLAGGRQYF	TRBJ2-7	TRBD2	-	TRBV7-9
TGTGCCAGTAGTATGCCGGGTTTTGAGCAGTTCTTC	CASSMPGFEQFF	TRBJ2-1	-	-	TRBV19
TGTGCCAGCAGCTTATTCTACGAGCAGTACTTC	CASSLFYEQYF	TRBJ2-7	-	-	TRBV7-2
TGTGCCAGCAGCTTATCACAGGGAACAGTGGATGGCTACACCTTC	CASSLSQGTVDGYTF	TRBJ1-2	-	-	TRBV11-2
TGCGCCAGCAGCTTGGGTCCAGACACAGATACGCAGTATTTT	CASSLGPDTDTQYF	TRBJ2-3	-	-	TRBV5-1
TGTGCCAGCAGCTTGACTAGCGGGAGGAATGAGCAGTTCTTC	CASSLTSGRNEQFF	TRBJ2-1	TRBD2	-	TRBV7-2
TGTGCCAGCAGCTTGAGGGGTGTTGGATATGGCTACACCTTC	CASSLRGVGYGYTF	TRBJ1-2	-	-	TRBV5-6
TGCGCCAGCAGCTTGGGCCTAGTGCCAGATACGCAGTATTTT	CASSLGLVPDTQYF	TRBJ2-3	-	-	TRBV5-1
TGTGCCAGCAGCTTCGACCGGGACAGGGGATTCACTGAAGCTTTCTTT	CASSFDRDRGFTEAFF	TRBJ1-1	TRBD1	few	TRBV5-6
TGTGCCAGCAAAGACCCCCGGCGGTCTGGAAACACCATATATTTT	CASKDPRRSGNTIYF	TRBJ1-3	-	-	TRBV2
TGTGCCAGCAGTTTAGATACCCATAATCCGGGACAGGGGCGCTTGAACACTGAAGCTTTCTTT	CASSLDTHNPGQGRLNTEAFF	TRBJ1-1	TRBD1	few	TRBV28
TGCGCCAGCAGGCTCTCGCGGGGGAGGTATACTGAAGCTTTCTTT	CASRLSRGRYTEAFF	TRBJ1-1	-	once	TRBV23-1
TGTGCCAGCAGCTTAGACCCGACTAGCTCCGTCACCGGGGAGCTGTTTTTT	CASSLDPTSSVTGELFF	TRBJ2-2	TRBD2	-	TRBV7-6
TGTGCCAGCAGTTTCACGGACAGGGGGCCTAGCTACACCTTC	CASSFTDRGPSYTF	TRBJ1-2	TRBD1	-	TRBV6-6
-	CASSSSYQETQYF	TRBJ2-5	-	-	TRBV27
TGTGCCAGCACTTGGACTAGCGGGGCCCAAGAGACCCAGTACTTC	CASTWTSGAQETQYF	TRBJ2-5	TRBD2	-	TRBV2
TGTGCCAGCAGCTTATGGAGCTCAGCCCTGGGAGAGACCCAGTACTTC	CASSLWSSALGETQYF	TRBJ2-5	-	-	TRBV7-2
TGCGCCAGCAGCCTGACAGGTTTTAATGAAAAACTGTTTTTT	CASSLTGFNEKLFF	TRBJ1-4	-	-	TRBV4-1
TGTGCCAGCAGCCAATCCGGGACAGGGCCCTACGAGCAGTACTTC	CASSQSGTGPYEQYF	TRBJ2-7	TRBD1	-	TRBV7-8
TGTGCCACCAGCAGAGTTGCGGGAGGCTCCTCTGGCACAGATACGCAGTATTTT	CATSRVAGGSSGTDTQYF	TRBJ2-3	TRBD2	-	TRBV15
TGTGCCAGCAGCCAGTGGACAGCCAGAAACACTGAAGCCTTCTTT	CASSQWTARNTEAFF	TRBJ1-1	-	-	TRBV7-6
TGCGCCAGCAGCAGAAGACTAGCTGGGGCCTACGAGCAGTACTTC	CASSRRLAGAYEQYF	TRBJ2-7	TRBD2	-	TRBV5-1
TGTGCCAGCAGTCTCCGACTAGCGGGAGATGGAACAGATACGCAGTATTTT	CASSLRLAGDGTDTQYF	TRBJ2-3	TRBD2	-	TRBV28
TGTGCCAGCGCCCGGGACCCGAACACCGGGGAGCTGTTTTTT	CASARDPNTGELFF	TRBJ2-2	-	-	TRBV6-6
TGTGCCAGCAGCCAAGTCACAGGTGCCATGAACACTGAAGCTTTCTTT	CASSQVTGAMNTEAFF	TRBJ1-1	-	-	TRBV14
TGTGCCAGCAGCTTGGGACGGGACCAAGAGACCCAGTACTTC	CASSLGRDQETQYF	TRBJ2-5	-	many	TRBV5-5
TGTGCTAGCAGCTTAGGGGGCGGGGCGGCAGATACGCAGTATTTT	CASSLGGGAADTQYF	TRBJ2-3	-	-	TRBV7-7
TGCGCCAGCAGCTTGGCCCAAGGGGAGCTGTTTTTT	CASSLAQGELFF	TRBJ2-2	-	-	TRBV5-1
TGTGCCAGTAGCCCCGCCCTCGGCGGACAGGGAAGGCCTGAAGCTTTCTTT	CASSPALGGQGRPEAFF	TRBJ1-1	TRBD1	-	TRBV19
TGTGCCAGCAGCTTAGGCCGGACTAGCGGGAACACCGGGGAGCTGTTTTTT	CASSLGRTSGNTGELFF	TRBJ2-2	TRBD2	-	TRBV11-3
TGTGCCAGCAGCACCGGACAGCACCAAGAGACCCAGTACTTC	CASSTGQHQETQYF	TRBJ2-5	-	-	TRBV7-9
TGTGCCAGCAGCTTAGTAGGGACTAGCGGGTGGGATGAGCAGTTCTTC	CASSLVGTSGWDEQFF	TRBJ2-1	TRBD2	-	TRBV7-2
TGTGCCAGCAGCCCCGCCGGGACAGGGGGGAACGAGCAGTACTTC	CASSPAGTGGNEQYF	TRBJ2-7	TRBD1	-	TRBV7-2
TGTGCCAGTACCCAGGGCGGGGGGACAGATACGCAGTATTTT	CASTQGGGTDTQYF	TRBJ2-3	TRBD2	-	TRBV9
TGTGCCAGCAGCGTAGGAGGCCCGGCATCTTGGCAGTACTTC	CASSVGGPASWQYF	TRBJ2-7	-	-	TRBV9
TGTGCCAGCAGTTCCAGGGAAACCTACGAGCAGTACTTC	CASSSRETYEQYF	TRBJ2-7	-	-	TRBV6-1
TGTGCCAGCAGTGGGTACCCACAGGCAGATACGCAGTATTTT	CASSGYPQADTQYF	TRBJ2-3	-	-	TRBV6-1
TGCAGCGTCCCCCGGGGGGATCAGGAGACCCAGTACTTC	CSVPRGDQETQYF	TRBJ2-5	TRBD2	-	TRBV29-1
TGTGCCAGCAATCACCCAGGGGACTACTCCTACGAGCAGTACTTC	CASNHPGDYSYEQYF	TRBJ2-7	-	-	TRBV2
TGCGCCAGCAGCACCATAGCGGGAGGGCCCGATGAGCAGTTCTTC	CASSTIAGGPDEQFF	TRBJ2-1	TRBD2	-	TRBV5-1
TGTGCCAGCAGTTACGTTCCGGCTACTAGCGCCTACGAGCAGTACTTC	CASSYVPATSAYEQYF	TRBJ2-7	TRBD2	-	TRBV6-5
TGTGCCAGCAGCTGGGCTAGTCGGGACACCGGGGAGCTGTTTTTT	CASSWASRDTGELFF	TRBJ2-2	-	-	TRBV7-2
TGTGCCAGCAGCTTGAACGCTTTGGGTACTGAAGCTTTCTTT	CASSLNALGTEAFF	TRBJ1-1	-	-	TRBV5-5
TGTGCCTGGGAGAACGCAGTTTACAATGAGCAGTTCTTC	CAWENAVYNEQFF	TRBJ2-1	-	few	TRBV30
TGCGCCAGCAGCGACGGACCGACCCCTACCTACGAGCAGTACTTC	CASSDGPTPTYEQYF	TRBJ2-7	-	-	TRBV5-1
TGTGCCAGCAGCCAACTAGCGGAAAGCACAGATACGCAGTATTTT	CASSQLAESTDTQYF	TRBJ2-3	TRBD2	-	TRBV4-2
TGTGCCAGCAGCTTAGGGACAGGGACGACATACGAGCAGTACTTC	CASSLGTGTTYEQYF	TRBJ2-7	TRBD1	-	TRBV7-9
TGTGCCAGTAGTATAGATGTTCGGGCAGGGCCCTACAATGAGCAGTTCTTC	CASSIDVRAGPYNEQFF	TRBJ2-1	-	-	TRBV19
TGCGCCAGCAGCTCAGGCCGGGACCCCTACGAGCAGTACTTC	CASSSGRDPYEQYF	TRBJ2-7	-	-	TRBV5-1
TGTGCTAGTGGTACCGGACAGGGGGGCCCCTACAATGAGCAGTTCTTC	CASGTGQGGPYNEQFF	TRBJ2-1	TRBD1	few	TRBV12-5
TGTGCCTGGGGGGGAGGGCAGTACTTC	CAWGGGQYF	TRBJ2-7	TRBD2	-	TRBV7-2
TGTGCCAGCAGTCTAATGGGGAACACTGAAGCTTTCTTT	CASSLMGNTEAFF	TRBJ1-1	-	-	TRBV2
TGCGCCAGCAGCTTAACCTTGACTAGCGGGGCTTACGAGCAGTACTTC	CASSLTLTSGAYEQYF	TRBJ2-7	TRBD2	-	TRBV5-1